Here is one T cell receptor beta chain with its context. Participant ages covered about 18 to 90 years across 24 US areas. These data originate in a study of blood T cell repertoires in COVID-19. Overall study context: Italy, Spain and the United States were the sources of the convalescent and acute COVID-19 samples. Sample material is recorded as cDNA or gDNA derived from T cells, B-cell-depleted T cells, or PBMCs.

In the source study's methods: For nucleated cells, counts were estimated from reference gene primer amplification. Assay: immunoSEQ multiplex PCR; the TCRdb copy retains only in-frame clones and omits some. V, J and clone size are those of that table, while D and trimming were read from the DNA. Of some 200,000 clones in the sample, 81% were seen once. The CDR3 is made up of 13 amino acids. CDR1 and CDR2 (germline): SGHRS, YFSETQ. Trimming stripped 2 bases from V and 0 bases from J, with 6 bases between. The chain uses TRBV5-1 and TRBJ2-7; D is undetermined. Sequencing was performed on PBMCs or T cells enriched from blood (not recorded which). The TCR comes from a woman aged 50 to 60 with acute COVID-19. The CDR3 bases are TGCGCCAGCAGCTTTGGAGACTCCTACGAGCAGTACTTC. Translating gives CASSFGDSYEQYF.